A selection of T cell receptor beta chains follows, all from one sample in a study of blood T cell repertoires in COVID-19. TCRdb's copy holds only in-frame clones and misses some; the assay was immunoSEQ multiplex PCR. The table has 200,000 or so clones, roughly nine tenths seen once. Material: peripheral blood. The receptors here all came from a man in his 70s with active or convalescent COVID-19. The CDR3 runs from the conserved cysteine through the conserved F or W. A D gene is named only where the DNA matches it firmly. Rows give clone size only sometimes, using once, few, many, or a class for an expanded clone.

D	length	J	V	size	DNA	CDR3
NA	15	TRBJ1-5	TRBV2	NA	TGTGCCAGCAGTGAAATAGGGGATAGCAATCAGCCCCAGCATTTT	CASSEIGDSNQPQHF
TRBD1	15	TRBJ2-3	TRBV5-1	NA	TGCGCCAGCAGCTTGGGAGTACAGGGGCCAGATACGCAGTATTTT	CASSLGVQGPDTQYF
NA	15	TRBJ2-2	TRBV2	NA	TGTGCCAGCAGTGATAACAGAGTGAACACCGGGGAGCTGTTTTTT	CASSDNRVNTGELFF
TRBD2	18	TRBJ2-1	TRBV9	once	TGTGCCAGCAGCACGGGACTAGCGGGAGGGCCCTCCTACAATGAGCAGTTCTTC	CASSTGLAGGPSYNEQFF
TRBD1	11	TRBJ1-1	TRBV25-1	once	TGTGCCAGCAGGAGGACAGGGAAAGCTTTCTTT	CASRRTGKAFF
NA	12	TRBJ1-5	TRBV5-6	NA	TGTGCCAGCAGCTTGGGAGATCAGCCCCAGCATTTT	CASSLGDQPQHF
TRBD1	15	TRBJ2-1	TRBV28	NA	TGTGCCAGCAGTTTATACTGGACAGGCCACAATGAGCAGTTCTTC	CASSLYWTGHNEQFF
TRBD2	15	TRBJ2-2	TRBV6-4	once	TGTGCCAGCAGTCGAGCTAGCGGGAGCACCGGGGAGCTGTTTTTT	CASSRASGSTGELFF
NA	12	TRBJ1-6	TRBV13	NA	TGTGCCAGCAGCTCGGGACTTCTACCCCTCCACTTT	CASSSGLLPLHF
NA	13	TRBJ1-5	TRBV7-2	NA	TGTGCCAGCAGCTCAGATCGAGGGCAGCCCCAGCATTTT	CASSSDRGQPQHF
TRBD1	15	TRBJ2-7	TRBV6-5	few	TGTGCCAGCAGCCTACAGGGGGCGGTTTCCTACGAGCAGTACTTC	CASSLQGAVSYEQYF
TRBD1	14	TRBJ2-7	TRBV5-1	NA	TGCGCCAGCAGCTTCGGGACAGGGCCATACGAGCAGTACTTC	CASSFGTGPYEQYF
NA	14	TRBJ2-7	TRBV18	NA	TGTGCCAGCTCACCCCGACTGTACTCCTACGAGCAGTACTTC	CASSPRLYSYEQYF
NA	16	TRBJ2-6	TRBV9	NA	TGTGCCAGCAGCGTAGGCCCGGGCTCTGGGGCCAACGTCCTGACTTTC	CASSVGPGSGANVLTF
TRBD1	15	TRBJ1-4	TRBV15	NA	TGTGCCACCAGATCCGGACAGGGGGCTAATGAAAAACTGTTTTTT	CATRSGQGANEKLFF
TRBD2	21	TRBJ2-5	TRBV12-5	NA	TGTGCTAGTGGTTTGACTCCAGCGGGACTAGCGGGGGTACGGGGCCAAGAGACCCAGTACTTC	CASGLTPAGLAGVRGQETQYF
TRBD1	14	TRBJ1-3	TRBV7-9	NA	TGTGCCAGCAGCCTAACAGGGGTGTTAAACACCATATATTTT	CASSLTGVLNTIYF
TRBD1	13	TRBJ2-5	TRBV10-2	NA	TGCGCCAGCAGCGGGACAGGCGGAGAGACCCAGTACTTC	CASSGTGGETQYF
TRBD2	15	TRBJ2-1	TRBV5-6	NA	TGTGCCAGCAGCGTCGTGACTAGCGGAACCAATGAGCAGTTCTTC	CASSVVTSGTNEQFF
NA	16	TRBJ1-5	TRBV28	NA	TGTGCCAGCAGTTCTCCCGGGGGGGCCAGCAATCAGCCCCAGCATTTT	CASSSPGGASNQPQHF
NA	12	TRBJ2-7	TRBV6-1	NA	TGTGCCAGCAGTGAAGACATATTCGAGCAGTACTTC	CASSEDIFEQYF
NA	11	TRBJ1-4	TRBV20-1	NA	TGCAGTGCAGGATCTAGAAGGAAACTGTTTTTT	CSAGSRRKLFF
NA	13	TRBJ2-1	TRBV18	NA	TGTGCCAGCTCACCAGAGACCTACAATGAGCAGTTCTTC	CASSPETYNEQFF
NA	15	TRBJ2-7	TRBV10-3	once	TGTGCCATCAGTGCCGGGGGACCCTACTCCTACGAGCAGTACTTC	CAISAGGPYSYEQYF
NA	14	TRBJ2-7	TRBV7-8	NA	TGTGCCAGCAGCTTAGGGGCGAGCTCCTACGAGCAGTACTTC	CASSLGASSYEQYF
TRBD2	18	TRBJ2-1	TRBV5-8	once	TGTGCCAGCAGCACCCTGGGACTAGCGGGAGGCTCCTACAATGAGCAGTTCTTC	CASSTLGLAGGSYNEQFF
NA	15	TRBJ1-3	TRBV28	NA	TGTGCCAGCAGCAAGGGGGACCTCTCTGGAAACACCATATATTTT	CASSKGDLSGNTIYF
NA	14	TRBJ1-6	TRBV5-1	NA	TGCGCCAGCAGCTCGGGGGGCGAGAATTCACCCCTCCACTTT	CASSSGGENSPLHF
TRBD1	15	TRBJ2-2	TRBV28	NA	TGTGCCAGCAGTTTCGCAGGGGGCGCTTCGGGGGAGCTGTTTTTT	CASSFAGGASGELFF
TRBD1	15	TRBJ1-5	TRBV18	NA	TGTGCCAGCTCCCAACAGGGGATAAGCAATCAGCCCCAGCATTTT	CASSQQGISNQPQHF
TRBD1	14	TRBJ1-2	TRBV28	NA	TGTGCCAGCAGTTCTACAGGGGGCTACGGTGGCTACACCTTC	CASSSTGGYGGYTF
TRBD1	16	TRBJ1-2	TRBV28	NA	TGTGCCAGCAGTTCCCCGGGACAGGGAGTTTACTATGGCTACACCTTC	CASSSPGQGVYYGYTF
NA	15	TRBJ1-2	TRBV9	NA	TGTGCCAGCAGCGTTGGACAGCCAGCTAACTATGGCTACACCTTC	CASSVGQPANYGYTF
NA	13	TRBJ2-7	TRBV5-4	NA	TGTGCCAGCAGCCGGGTGACAGAGACCGAGCAGTACTTC	CASSRVTETEQYF
NA	17	TRBJ2-7	TRBV15	NA	TGTGCCACCAGCAGAGGTACTCATAGCCGTCTGGCGTACGAGCAGTACTTC	CATSRGTHSRLAYEQYF
NA	14	TRBJ2-1	TRBV6-5	NA	TGTGCCAGCAGTTACGTCAGAGGATACAATGAGCAGTTCTTC	CASSYVRGYNEQFF
NA	13	TRBJ1-2	TRBV18	NA	TGTGCCAGCTCACCAGAGGTACGCTATGGCTACACCTTC	CASSPEVRYGYTF
NA	13	TRBJ1-1	TRBV11-2	NA	TGTGCCAGCAGCTTCGGGGGTTTCACTGAAGCTTTCTTT	CASSFGGFTEAFF